A selection of T cell receptor beta chains follows, all from one sample in a study of neurological immune-mediated disorders. TCRdb reprocessed the 5' RACE reads with MiXCR, giving one entry per CDR3 protein. The sample holds 71,000 or so distinct CDR3 sequences; 4.5% to 6.5% are singletons and the top ten take about 2%. Source material: PBMCs. These TCRs come from a woman aged 30 to 39 with multiple sclerosis. Both conserved end residues are trimmed from each CDR3. The order of the fields is J gene, V gene, CDR3 protein.

TRBJ2-7 TRBV20-1 SAPLVMTGGYEQY
TRBJ2-3 TRBV4-1 ASSQEWTSGPTDTQY
TRBJ1-2 TRBV6-6 ASIQGQIPNYGYT
TRBJ2-1 TRBV30 AWTGTSGLAKQF
TRBJ2-1 TRBV5-1 ASSPGLAGGYNEQF
TRBJ1-3 TRBV12-3/TRBV12-4 ASSSGQFNTIY
TRBJ2-2 TRBV2 ASSERGRGTGELF
TRBJ1-2 TRBV5-6 ASSLDGTYGYT
TRBJ2-1 TRBV18 ASSPPTSGGSYNEQF
TRBJ2-1 TRBV5-6 ASSPGAVINEQF
TRBJ2-3 TRBV20-1 SARDPHSGGNTDTQY